This T cell receptor beta chain comes out of a study of blood T cells in healthy people across ages. With regard to this clonotype: Its antigen is unidentified. A junction end diverges from the germline sequence, so it may reflect a read error.

The authors ran a second PCR of 7 to 11 cycles using a sample-barcoded 5' primer and a J-beta primer mix. MiXCR was run by TCRdb on the 5' RACE reads, yielding one entry per CDR3 protein. The sample has 550,000 to 750,000 distinct CDR3 sequences; approximately 21% are singletons. The length of the CDR3 is 13 residues. Isolating PBMCs gave at least 6 million of these cells per sample. Each sample provided at least 6 micrograms of extracted total RNA. Study-wide findings and caveats: Diversity figures derived from one million T cells were judged to underestimate the true value.

Sequenced material: blood. The chain combines TRBV12-3 or TRBV12-4 with TRBJ1-2; D is unresolved. This clonotype was obtained from a man between 65 and 85 years old in good health. The CDR3, as DNA: TGTGCCAGCAGTTTAGATTGGAACTATGACTACACCTTC. Its protein product is CASSLDWNYDYTF.